These 13 T cell receptor beta chains were all obtained from the same sample, sequenced in a study of blood T cell repertoires in COVID-19. Assay: immunoSEQ multiplex PCR; the TCRdb copy retains only in-frame clones and omits some. The sample has approximately 140,000 clones; 84% are singletons. What was sequenced was peripheral blood. The receptors stem from a human donor in a cohort sampled during active COVID-19.

V is TRBV5-1 and J is TRBJ2-2; 10 nucleotides line up with TRBD1. Germline assignment: CDR1 SGHRS and CDR2 YFSETQ. J was trimmed by 4 bases and V by 4 bases; bases with no gene match: 7. This CDR3 comprises 16 residues. This CDR3 reads CASSPRQGAGTGELFF. The CDR3 DNA reads as TGCGCCAGCAGCCCTCGACAGGGGGCGGGCACCGGGGAGCTGTTTTTT.

The V call is TRBV6-1, the J call TRBJ1-3, with TRBD1 as a possible D gene (5 bases). The CDR3 extends over 14 amino acids. Trimming shortened V by 2 bases and J by 4 bases, and 9 bases separated the two germline ends. In germline, CDR1 is MNHNS, CDR2 SASEGT. The CDR3 sequence: CASSERGRGNTIYF. The CDR3 DNA reads TGTGCCAGCAGTGAAAGGGGCAGGGGAAACACCATATATTTT.

Here the CDR3 DNA reads TGTGCCAGCAGCCAAAGGGCGGGTCTTGAGGAAAAACTGTTTTTT. Amino acid sequence: CASSQRAGLEEKLFF. The chain is built from TRBV14 and TRBJ1-4; D unclear. The CDR3 sequence is 15 residues long. Germline CDR1 reads SGHDN; CDR2 reads FVKESK. V shed 2 bases and J shed 8 bases, with 15 bases lying between them.

CDR3 residues: CASSFRGNTEAFF. In DNA form, the CDR3 reads TGTGCCAGCAGCTTTCGGGGGAACACTGAAGCTTTCTTT. This chain connects TRBV7-3 to TRBJ1-1; the D is unclear. The ends were cut back, 3 bases at V and 1 base at J, with 6 bases in the middle. This CDR3 contains 13 residues. In germline, CDR1 is SGHTA, CDR2 FQGTGA.

The CDR3 region is CAIDGGDSYEQYF. In DNA, the CDR3 is TGTGCCATCGACGGGGGGGATTCCTACGAGCAGTACTTC. The rearrangement links TRBV10-3 to TRBJ2-7; 8 bases fit TRBD2. J gave up 1 base and V 8 bases, and 4 bases lay outside the gene matches. This CDR3 is built from 13 residues. Germline V gene sequence: CDR1 ENHRY, CDR2 SYGVKD.

This chain links TRBV18 with TRBJ2-1; tentative D call: TRBD1 (6 bases). From germline, CDR1 is KGHSH and CDR2 LQKENI. Trimming shortened V by 2 bases and J by 2 bases, and 10 bases separated the two germline ends. The CDR3 runs to 15 residues. CDR3 protein: CASSPLQGAYNEQFF. The CDR3 DNA reads as TGTGCCAGCTCACCATTACAGGGAGCCTACAATGAGCAGTTCTTC.

This clone was seen only a few times. The junction differs from germline at one of its ends, possibly a read error. The V call is TRBV30, the J call TRBJ2-5, with D perhaps TRBD2 (7 bases). The CDR3 is 12 amino acids. In germline, CDR1 is GTSNPN, CDR2 SVGIG (reference sequence). This CDR3 is CAGRGGQETQYF. CDR3 bases: TGTGCCGGGAGGGGGGGGCAAGAGACCCAGTACTTC.

The chain is built from TRBV14 and TRBJ2-5; 9 bases are a match to TRBD1. V was pared by 4 bases and J by 1 base, with 7 bases of the junction left unmatched. Germline V gene data show CDR1 as SGHDN and CDR2 as FVKESK. This CDR3 has 16 residues. The CDR3 loop reads CASSPRQGVFQETQYF. The CDR3 bases are TGTGCCAGCAGCCCCCGACAGGGGGTGTTCCAAGAGACCCAGTACTTC.

This sequence joins TRBV4-1 and TRBJ2-2; D gene unclear. The V end lost 1 base, the J end lost 0 bases, and 9 bases lay between the germline ends. The CDR3 has 16 residues. Germline values: CDR1 MGHRA, CDR2 YSYEKL. The CDR3 region has the DNA TGCGCCAGCAGCCAAGTGCTAACCGCGAACACCGGGGAGCTGTTTTTT. As protein: CASSQVLTANTGELFF.

The chain uses TRBV9 and TRBJ1-1, with TRBD1 identical over 11 bases. Germline V gene sequence: CDR1 SGDLS, CDR2 YYNGEE. This CDR3 spans 13 amino acids. Losses at the gene ends were 4 bases for V and 7 bases for J; bases not matched to a gene: 3. The CDR3 DNA reads TGTGCCAGCAGCAGGGACAGGGGGGGTGAAGCTTTCTTT. It codes for CASSRDRGGEAFF. The full variable domain, completed using reference TRBV9 and TRBJ1-1, is DSGVTQTPKHLITATGQRVTLRCSPRSGDLSVYWYQQSLDQGLQFLIQYYNGEERAKGNILERFSAQQFPDLHSELNLSSLELGDSALYFCASSRDRGGEAFFGQGTRLTVV.

Details on this clone: Distinct nucleotide sequences in the sample also encode this CDR3. The V call is TRBV30, the J call TRBJ1-2; no definite D call. Germline V gene sequence: CDR1 GTSNPN, CDR2 SVGIG (reference sequence). Trimming removed 0 bases at V and 4 bases at J, with 15 bases between. This CDR3 has 15 amino acids. The CDR3: CAWSVPGAGTYGYTF. The CDR3 nucleotides read TGTGCCTGGAGTGTACCCGGTGCAGGAACCTATGGCTACACCTTC. The full variable domain, with the rest looked up from reference TRBV30 and TRBJ1-2, is SQTIHQWPATLVQPVGSPLSLECTVEGTSNPNLYWYRQAAGRGLQLLFYSVGIGQISSEVPQNLSASRPQDRQFILSSKKLLLSDSGFYLCAWSVPGAGTYGYTFGSGTRLTVV.

J is TRBJ1-6 and V is TRBV11-2; the match to TRBD1 covers 9 bases. Germline CDR1 is SGHAT and CDR2 is FQNNGV. The V and J ends lost 2 bases and 7 bases, in that order; junction bases with no gene match: 9. The CDR3 has 17 residues. The CDR3 DNA sequence: TGTGCCAGCAGCTTAAGGCTTCGGACAGGGGTAAATTCACCCCTCCACTTT. This sequence encodes CASSLRLRTGVNSPLHF. Together with reference TRBV11-2 and TRBJ1-6, the CDR3 gives the full variable domain: EAGVAQSPRYKIIEKRQSVAFWCNPISGHATLYWYQQILGQGPKLLIQFQNNGVVDDSQLPKDRFSAERLKGVDSTLKIQPAKLEDSAVYLCASSLRLRTGVNSPLHFGNGTRLTVT.

The chain uses TRBV9 and TRBJ1-5; D unclear. Germline lookup yields CDR1 SGDLS and CDR2 YYNGEE. With 3 bases removed from V and 4 bases from J, the gap between germline ends came to 14 bases. This CDR3 comprises 15 residues. The CDR3 bases are TGTGCCAGCAGCGAAGGACCCTCGGGGAATCAGCCCCAGCATTTT. Encoded protein: CASSEGPSGNQPQHF. The entire variable domain, with the rest obtained from reference TRBV9 and TRBJ1-5, is as follows: DSGVTQTPKHLITATGQRVTLRCSPRSGDLSVYWYQQSLDQGLQFLIQYYNGEERAKGNILERFSAQQFPDLHSELNLSSLELGDSALYFCASSEGPSGNQPQHFGDGTRLSIL.